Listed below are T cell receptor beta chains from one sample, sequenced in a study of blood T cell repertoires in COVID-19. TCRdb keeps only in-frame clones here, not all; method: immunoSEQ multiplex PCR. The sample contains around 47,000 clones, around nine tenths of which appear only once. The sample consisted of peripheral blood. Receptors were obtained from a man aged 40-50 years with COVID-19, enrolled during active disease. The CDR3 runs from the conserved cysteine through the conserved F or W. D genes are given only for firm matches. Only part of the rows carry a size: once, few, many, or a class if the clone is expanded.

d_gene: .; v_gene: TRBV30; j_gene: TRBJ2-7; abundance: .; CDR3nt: TGTGCCTGGAGTGTATCTTCCTACGAGCAGTACTTC; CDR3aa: CAWSVSSYEQYF
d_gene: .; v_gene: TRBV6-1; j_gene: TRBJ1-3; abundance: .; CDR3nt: TGTGCCAGCAGTGGACTTCCCCTCAGGGTGTCTGGAAACACCATATATTTT; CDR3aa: CASSGLPLRVSGNTIYF
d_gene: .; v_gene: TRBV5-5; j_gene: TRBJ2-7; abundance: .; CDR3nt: TGTGCCAGCAGCTTGGAACTTTGGGAGCAGTACTTC; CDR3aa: CASSLELWEQYF
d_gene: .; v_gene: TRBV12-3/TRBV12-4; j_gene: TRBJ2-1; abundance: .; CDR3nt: TGTGCCAGCAGTACCCCCTCGCGTAATGAGCAGTTCTTC; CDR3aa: CASSTPSRNEQFF
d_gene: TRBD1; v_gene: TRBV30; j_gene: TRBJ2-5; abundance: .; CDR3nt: TGTGCCTGGGGAACCGGGACAGGGCGAGAGACCCAGTACTTC; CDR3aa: CAWGTGTGRETQYF
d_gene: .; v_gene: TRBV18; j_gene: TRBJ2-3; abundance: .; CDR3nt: TGTGCCAGCTCACCAGGACGGGAGAGGGCAGATACGCAGTATTTT; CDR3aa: CASSPGRERADTQYF
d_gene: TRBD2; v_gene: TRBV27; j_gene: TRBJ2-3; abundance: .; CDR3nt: TGTGCCAGCAGCCTAGCGGGGGGGAGCACAGATACGCAGTATTTT; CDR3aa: CASSLAGGSTDTQYF
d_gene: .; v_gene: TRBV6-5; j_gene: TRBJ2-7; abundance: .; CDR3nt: TGTGCCAGCAGTTGGTCTATTGCTTACGAGCAGTACTTC; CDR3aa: CASSWSIAYEQYF
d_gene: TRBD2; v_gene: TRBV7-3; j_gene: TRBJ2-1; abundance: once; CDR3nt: TGTGCCAGCAGCTATAGCGGGGGGGCCGGCAATGAGCAGTTCTTC; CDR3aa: CASSYSGGAGNEQFF
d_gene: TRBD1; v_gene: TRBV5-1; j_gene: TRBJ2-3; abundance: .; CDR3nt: TGCGCCAGCAGCTCTGGACAGGCCACAGATACGCAGTATTTT; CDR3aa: CASSSGQATDTQYF
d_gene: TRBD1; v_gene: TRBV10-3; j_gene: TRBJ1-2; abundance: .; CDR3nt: TGTGCCATCAGTCTAGACCCGGGACAGGGTTTGAGGGGCTACACCTTC; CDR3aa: CAISLDPGQGLRGYTF
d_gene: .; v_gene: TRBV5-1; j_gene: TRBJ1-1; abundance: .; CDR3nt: TGCGCCAGCAGCTTGGAACGGTCAGGGGCCGGTGAAGCTTTCTTT; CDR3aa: CASSLERSGAGEAFF
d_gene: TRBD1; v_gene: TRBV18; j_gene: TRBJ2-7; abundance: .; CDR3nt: TGTGCCAGCTCACCACGCGGGACAGGGGGCCCCGAGCAGTACTTC; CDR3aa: CASSPRGTGGPEQYF
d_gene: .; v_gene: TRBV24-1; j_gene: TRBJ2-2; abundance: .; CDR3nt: TGTGCCACCAGTGGGGGGGGCCAAGCCTCAGGGACCGGGGAGCTGTTTTTT; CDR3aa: CATSGGGQASGTGELFF
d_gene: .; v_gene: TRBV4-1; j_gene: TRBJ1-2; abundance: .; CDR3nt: TGCGCCAGCAGCCACCAGGGAATGTTATATGGCTACACCTTC; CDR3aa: CASSHQGMLYGYTF